This T cell receptor beta chain was sequenced for a study of blood T cell repertoires in COVID-19. The CDR3 is made up of 16 amino acids. Germline V gene data show CDR1 as SGHRS and CDR2 as YFSETQ. With 9 bases removed from V and 4 bases from J, the gap between germline ends came to 26 bases. In the authors' methods: The authors estimated nucleated cell counts from reference gene primer amplification. The table came from immunoSEQ multiplex PCR; TCRdb's copy has only in-frame clones and leaves some out. The V and J calls and clone size are taken from that table; D and trimming were inferred from the DNA. The sample yields a few hundred thousand clones, about 84% seen once.

The receptor was isolated from a woman between 45 and 65 years old with acute or convalescent COVID-19. J is TRBJ2-7 and V is TRBV5-1; D possibly corresponds to TRBD2 (6 bases). The sequenced sample consisted of peripheral blood. CDR3 in amino acids: CANRRCHRGTIYEQYF. CDR3 DNA: TGCGCCAACCGCAGATGCCACCGGGGGACCATTTACGAGCAGTACTTC.